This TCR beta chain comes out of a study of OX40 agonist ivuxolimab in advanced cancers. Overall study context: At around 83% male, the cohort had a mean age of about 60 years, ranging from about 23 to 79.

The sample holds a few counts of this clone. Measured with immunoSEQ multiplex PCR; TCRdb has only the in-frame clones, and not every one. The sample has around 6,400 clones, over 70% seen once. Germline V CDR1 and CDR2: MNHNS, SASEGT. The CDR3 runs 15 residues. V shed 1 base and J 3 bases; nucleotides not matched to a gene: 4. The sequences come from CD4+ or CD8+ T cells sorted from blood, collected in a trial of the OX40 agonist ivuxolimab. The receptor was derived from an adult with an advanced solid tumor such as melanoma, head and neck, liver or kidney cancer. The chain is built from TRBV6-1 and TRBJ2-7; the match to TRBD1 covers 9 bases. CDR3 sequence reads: CASSEGGQGYYEQYF. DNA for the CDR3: TGTGCCAGCAGTGAAGGCGGACAGGGGTACTACGAGCAGTACTTC.